This T cell receptor beta chain was recovered during a study of cytomegalovirus exposure and HLA in healthy donors. The PCR employed 60 Vbeta primers together with 13 Jbeta primers. The method was immunoSEQ multiplex PCR; TCRdb's version includes in-frame clones alone and lacks a portion of them. The data hold about 130,000 clones, with about 76% observed a single time. The germline gives CDR1 SGHRS, CDR2 YFSETQ. Trimming took 2 bases from V and 6 from J, leaving 6 bases between them. The CDR3 runs 12 residues. About this clone: No antigen is known for it.

Overall study findings and caveats: In a later analysis, TCR beta V- and J-gene trimming was associated with a missense DCLRE1C variant.

The study sampled nominally healthy donors, though unrecorded immune exposures were likely. The sample comprised PBMCs. The rearrangement joins TRBV5-1 to TRBJ2-1; D is undetermined. This receptor was identified in a man aged 40-50 years in good health and CMV-seropositive. The CDR3 loop is CASSFDFNEQFF. In DNA form, the CDR3 reads TGCGCCAGCAGCTTTGACTTCAATGAGCAGTTCTTC.